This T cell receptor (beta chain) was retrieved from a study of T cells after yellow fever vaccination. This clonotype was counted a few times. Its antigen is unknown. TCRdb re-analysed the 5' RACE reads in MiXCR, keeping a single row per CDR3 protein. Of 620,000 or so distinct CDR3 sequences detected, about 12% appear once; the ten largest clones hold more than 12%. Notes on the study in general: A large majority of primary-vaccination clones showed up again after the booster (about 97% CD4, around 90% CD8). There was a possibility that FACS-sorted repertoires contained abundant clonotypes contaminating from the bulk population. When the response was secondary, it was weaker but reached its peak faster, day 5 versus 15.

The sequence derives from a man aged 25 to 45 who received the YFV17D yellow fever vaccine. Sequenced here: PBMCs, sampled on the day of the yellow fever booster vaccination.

CDR3 in DNA: TGCGCCAGCAGCCAGGACGTAGCGGGAGGGTCCCCAAGCTACAATGAGCAGTTCTTC. It encodes CASSQDVAGGSPSYNEQFF. The chain is built from TRBV4-3 and TRBJ2-1; TRBD2 matches at 11 bases. V shed 3 bases and J 3 bases; nucleotides not matched to a gene: 13. CDR3 length: 19 residues. Germline loops: CDR1 LGHNA, CDR2 YSLEER.